This T cell receptor (beta chain) stems from a study of a mutant IDH1 vaccine in newly diagnosed glioma. In the study overall: The patients received vaccinations eight times, in weeks 1, 3, 5, 7, 11, 15, 19 and 23. First vaccine doses came 4-6 weeks after radiotherapy alone, or with temozolomide cycles.

For this clone: Its cognate antigen is unknown.

Sample time point: week 23, last vaccination. Topical imiquimod was applied with each vaccine dose, which held 300 ug of mutant IDH1 20-mer peptide. V lost 0 bases to trimming and J lost 5 bases; unmatched junction nucleotides: 5. Germline loops: CDR1 MGHRA, CDR2 YSYEKL. This CDR3 contains 15 residues. Repertoires were generated with immunoSEQ multiplex PCR, while TCRdb's copy carries only in-frame clones and drops some. The sample lists some 80,000 clones; more than 80% were seen once. Material: PBMCs, obtained from a glioma patient whose treatment included an IDH1 peptide vaccine. The rearrangement joins TRBV4-1 to TRBJ1-2; 8 bases match TRBD1. This sequence was found in a woman between 50 and 59 years old with glioma. The CDR3 protein is CASSQEDRAYYGYTF. For the CDR3, the DNA is TGCGCCAGCAGCCAAGAGGACAGGGCTTATTATGGCTACACCTTC.